A single sample gave rise to the 15 T cell receptor beta chains below, sequenced in a study of T cells in tuberculosis. The table came from immunoSEQ multiplex PCR; TCRdb's copy has only in-frame clones and leaves some out. This sample has roughly 24,000 clones, with around 97% found just once. The sample comprised PBMCs. Receptors originate from a donor between 10 and 35 years old with latent tuberculosis or without tuberculosis infection.

The chain combines TRBV5-6 with TRBJ1-2; no reliable D call. In germline, CDR1 is SGHDT, CDR2 YYEEEE. Deletions cut 2 bases from V and 0 bases from J, with 17 bases between. There are 17 residues in the CDR3. The CDR3 loop is CASSFPPIISPNYGYTF. The CDR3, as DNA: TGTGCCAGCAGCTTTCCGCCTATAATATCCCCTAACTATGGCTACACCTTC.

The V call is TRBV30, the J call TRBJ1-4, with unresolved D. Germline values: CDR1 GTSNPN, CDR2 SVGIG (reference sequence). The CDR3 loop spans 13 amino acids. V lost 2 bases and J lost 6, with 10 bases in between. This CDR3 reads CAWSFTYHEKLFF. The CDR3 bases are TGTGCCTGGAGTTTCACCTACCATGAAAAACTGTTTTTT.

The V gene is TRBV7-2, the J gene TRBJ2-6, with TRBD1 identical over 7 bases. This CDR3 has 19 amino acids. Germline-derived CDR1 and CDR2 are SGHTA and FQGNSA. The junction had 17 bases not matched to a gene; V was cut back by 8 bases and J by 1 base. The CDR3 DNA is TGTGCCAGCGCAACAGGGGACCCAAGGACCCTTTCTGGGGCCAACGTCCTGACTTTC. Its protein product is CASATGDPRTLSGANVLTF.

This clone was picked up one time. V is TRBV5-1 and J is TRBJ2-3, with TRBD2 matching over 7 bases. This CDR3 has 17 residues. The V and J ends lost 0 bases and 3 bases, in that order; junction bases with no gene match: 10. The germline CDR1 and CDR2 sequences are SGHRS and YFSETQ. CDR3 sequence: CASSLGLRERRTDTQYF. The CDR3 DNA is TGCGCCAGCAGCTTGGGTCTGCGGGAGAGGAGAACAGATACGCAGTATTTT.

The chain is built from TRBV27 and TRBJ2-7; 8 bases are a match to TRBD2. Germline V gene sequence: CDR1 MNHEY, CDR2 SMNVEV (reference sequence). Trimming at V came to 6 bases and at J to 4 bases, leaving 8 bases not matched to a gene. The CDR3 totals 14 residues. This chain's CDR3 is CASRPSGSVYEQYF. As DNA, the CDR3 is TGTGCCAGCAGGCCCAGCGGGAGCGTATACGAGCAGTACTTC.

The chain employs TRBV28 and TRBJ1-4; maybe TRBD1 (5 bases). Germline CDR1 and CDR2: MDHEN and SYDVKM. This CDR3 comprises 12 residues. The germline V and J ends were trimmed by 4 bases and 8 bases, with 8 bases remaining between them. The CDR3 loop reads CASSSGYEKLFF. The CDR3 DNA sequence: TGTGCCAGCAGTTCAGGGTACGAAAAACTGTTTTTT. The full variable domain, in which reference TRBV28 and TRBJ1-4 provide the parts outside the CDR3, is DVKVTQSSRYLVKRTGEKVFLECVQDMDHENMFWYRQDPGLGLRLIYFSYDVKMKEKGDIPEGYSVSREKKERFSLILESASTNQTSMYLCASSSGYEKLFFGSGTQLSVL.

The gene calls are TRBV29-1 and TRBJ2-2; 9 bases are shared with TRBD1. The ends lost 6 bases at V and 9 bases at J; junction bases unmatched: 5. The CDR3 is made up of 12 amino acids. CDR1 SQVTM and CDR2 ANQGSEA come from the germline V gene. CDR3 protein: CSVWTGARELFF. The CDR3 region has the DNA TGCAGCGTATGGACAGGGGCCCGGGAGCTGTTTTTT.

The chain combines TRBV6-1 with TRBJ2-1; D perhaps matches TRBD1 (5 bases). Germline V CDR1 and CDR2: MNHNS, SASEGT. This CDR3 has 15 residues. V was clipped by 6 bases and J by 3 bases, with 15 bases between them. The CDR3 nucleotides are TGTGCCAGCAGGATCCAATTTGACAGCTACAATGAGCAGTTCTTC. Encoded protein: CASRIQFDSYNEQFF.

The sample holds one count of this clone. This chain connects TRBV29-1 to TRBJ2-7; TRBD1 matches 9 bases. This CDR3 has 13 amino acids. The germline gives CDR1 SQVTM, CDR2 ANQGSEA. Trimming cost V 0 bases and J 3 bases; bases outside gene matches: 0. In DNA, the CDR3 is TGCAGCGTTGAAGAGGACAGGGGCTACGAGCAGTACTTC. It translates to CSVEEDRGYEQYF.

The chain recombines TRBV18 with TRBJ1-1; maybe TRBD1 (6 bases). The CDR3 is 15 amino acids. V was cut by 3 bases and J by 3 bases, with 14 bases left in between. Germline loops: CDR1 KGHSH, CDR2 LQKENI. The CDR3 is CASSPQGPEDTEAFF. CDR3 in DNA: TGTGCCAGCTCACCTCAGGGGCCTGAGGACACTGAAGCTTTCTTT.

CDR3 protein: CASSRRGQGPNSNYGYTF. Here the CDR3 DNA reads TGTGCCAGCAGCCGGCGGGGACAGGGGCCTAACTCCAACTATGGCTACACCTTC. The rearrangement uses TRBV7-4 and TRBJ1-2, with 10 positions matching TRBD1. Germline V gene lookup returns CDR1 SGHVT and CDR2 SQSDAQ. The CDR3 runs to 18 residues. Trimming cost V 5 bases and J 2 bases; bases outside gene matches: 14.

The chain couples TRBV5-1 to TRBJ2-1, with D maybe TRBD2 (5 bases). The germline CDR1 and CDR2 sequences are SGHRS and YFSETQ. Trimming took 5 bases from V and 9 from J, leaving 15 bases between them. The CDR3 totals 13 residues. The DNA for the CDR3 is TGCGCCAGCAGACCTAGAGAGGGTCCTGAGCAGTTCTTC. Translated, it gives CASRPREGPEQFF.

The chain carries TRBV30 and TRBJ1-2, with D unclear. V was cut by 6 bases and J by 9 bases, with 17 bases left in between. The CDR3 is 12 amino acids. The V gene's germline CDR1 is GTSNPN and CDR2 SVGIG (reference sequence). CDR3 loop: CACLRELRRYTF. Written as DNA, the CDR3 is TGTGCCTGTTTGAGGGAACTCCGCCGCTACACCTTC.

The chain employs TRBV9 and TRBJ2-3, with TRBD2 identical over 10 bases. Germline V CDR1 and CDR2: SGDLS, YYNGEE. This CDR3 is built from 15 residues. V was pared by 2 bases and J by 4 bases, with 4 bases of the junction left unmatched. CDR3 loop: CASSVRAGGADTQYF. The CDR3 DNA reads as TGTGCCAGCAGCGTCCGAGCGGGAGGGGCAGATACGCAGTATTTT.

This chain links TRBV6-1 with TRBJ2-7; 8 nucleotides line up with TRBD2. V lost 6 bases to trimming and J lost 3 bases; unmatched junction nucleotides: 7. The CDR3 runs to 14 residues. CDR1 is MNHNS and CDR2 is SASEGT in the germline V gene. The chain's CDR3 is CASRSPGTSYEQYF. CDR3 DNA: TGTGCCAGCAGGTCTCCCGGGACTAGCTACGAGCAGTACTTC.